The text below deals with one T cell receptor (beta chain). The target antigen is unknown. Other DNA sequences from this sample encode an identical CDR3 as well. The germline V gene has CDR1 MNHNY and CDR2 SVGAGI (reference sequence). The CDR3 sequence is 13 residues long. Losses at the gene ends were 6 bases for V and 5 bases for J; bases not matched to a gene: 3. PCR amplification relied on 60 Vbeta primers (plus 13 Jbeta primers). Some clones are missing from TCRdb's copy, which holds only in-frame ones; the method was immunoSEQ multiplex PCR. Here the sample spans some 190,000 clones, around three quarters being singletons. The record originates from a study of cytomegalovirus exposure and HLA in healthy donors. Study observations and caveats: CMV antigen specificity of a few CMV-associated chains was confirmed in vitro. A later analysis by the authors found several of the most significant clusters apparently linked to common viral pathogens. Investigators reported 164 TCR beta chains as tied to cytomegalovirus. High sensitivity and specificity were reportedly achieved when the classifier diagnosed cytomegalovirus status.

What was sequenced was PBMCs. The receptor was isolated from a woman in her 30s in good health and CMV-seronegative. The rearrangement joins TRBV6-6 to TRBJ2-2; 7 bases align to TRBD2. The CDR3 reads CASRGRGTGELFF. DNA for the CDR3: TGTGCCAGCAGGGGGAGGGGAACCGGGGAGCTGTTTTTT.